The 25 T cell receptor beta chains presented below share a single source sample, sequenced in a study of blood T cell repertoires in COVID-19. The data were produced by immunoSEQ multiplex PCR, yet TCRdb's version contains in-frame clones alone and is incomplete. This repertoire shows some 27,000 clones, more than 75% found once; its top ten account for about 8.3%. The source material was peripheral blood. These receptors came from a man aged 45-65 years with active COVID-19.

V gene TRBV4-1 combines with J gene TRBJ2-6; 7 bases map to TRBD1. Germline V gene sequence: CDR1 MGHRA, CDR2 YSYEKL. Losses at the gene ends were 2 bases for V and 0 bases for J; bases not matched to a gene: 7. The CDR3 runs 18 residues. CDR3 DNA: TGCGCCAGCAGCCAATACGGGACAGTGCGCTCTGGGGCCAACGTCCTGACTTTC. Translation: CASSQYGTVRSGANVLTF.

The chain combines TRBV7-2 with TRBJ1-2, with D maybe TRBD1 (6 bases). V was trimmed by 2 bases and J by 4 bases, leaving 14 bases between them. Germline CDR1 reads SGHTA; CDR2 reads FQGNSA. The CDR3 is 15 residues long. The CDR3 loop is CASSLTQGSGYGYTF. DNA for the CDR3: TGTGCCAGCAGCTTAACACAGGGCTCGGGCTATGGCTACACCTTC.

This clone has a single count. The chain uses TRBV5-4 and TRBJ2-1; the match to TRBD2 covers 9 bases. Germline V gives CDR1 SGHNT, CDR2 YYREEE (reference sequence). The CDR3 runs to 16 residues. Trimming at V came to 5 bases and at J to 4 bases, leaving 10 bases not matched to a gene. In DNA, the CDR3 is TGTGCCAGCAGGCGGGAGGGCCCTACAGGGTACAATGAGCAGTTCTTC. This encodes CASRREGPTGYNEQFF.

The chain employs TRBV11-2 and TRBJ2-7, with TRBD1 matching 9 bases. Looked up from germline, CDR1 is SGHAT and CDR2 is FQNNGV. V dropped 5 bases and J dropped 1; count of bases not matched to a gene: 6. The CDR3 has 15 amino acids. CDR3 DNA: TGTGCCAGCAGCAGCCCGGACAGGGGATCCTACGAGCAGTACGTC. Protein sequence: CASSSPDRGSYEQYV.

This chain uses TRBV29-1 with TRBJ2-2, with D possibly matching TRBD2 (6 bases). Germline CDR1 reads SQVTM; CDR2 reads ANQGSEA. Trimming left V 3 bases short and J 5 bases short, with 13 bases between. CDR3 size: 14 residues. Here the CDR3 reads CSVDWGRGTGELFF. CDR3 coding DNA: TGCAGCGTTGATTGGGGACGGGGGACCGGGGAGCTGTTTTTT.

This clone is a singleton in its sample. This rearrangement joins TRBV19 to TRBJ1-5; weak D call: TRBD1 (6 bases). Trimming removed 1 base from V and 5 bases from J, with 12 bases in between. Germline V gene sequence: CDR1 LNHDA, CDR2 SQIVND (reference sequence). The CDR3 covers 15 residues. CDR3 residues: CASSIAKTGHQPQHF. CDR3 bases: TGTGCCAGTAGTATAGCCAAGACAGGCCATCAGCCCCAGCATTTT.

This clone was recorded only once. CDR3 protein: CASSQIAGATDTQYF. The CDR3 bases are TGCGCCAGCAGCCAGATAGCGGGAGCGACAGATACGCAGTATTTT. The chain carries TRBV4-3 and TRBJ2-3; 9 bases fit TRBD2. Looked up from germline, CDR1 is LGHNA and CDR2 is YSLEER. CDR3 length: 15 amino acids. V was clipped by 3 bases and J by 3 bases; unmatched bases: 4.

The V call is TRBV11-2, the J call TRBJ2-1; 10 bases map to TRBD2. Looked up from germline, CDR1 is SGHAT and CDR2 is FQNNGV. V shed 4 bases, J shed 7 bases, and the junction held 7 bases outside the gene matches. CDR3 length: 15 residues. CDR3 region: CASSSLAGASNEQFF. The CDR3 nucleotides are TGTGCCAGCAGCTCGCTAGCGGGAGCATCAAATGAGCAGTTCTTC. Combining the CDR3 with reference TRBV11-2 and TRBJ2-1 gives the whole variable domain EAGVAQSPRYKIIEKRQSVAFWCNPISGHATLYWYQQILGQGPKLLIQFQNNGVVDDSQLPKDRFSAERLKGVDSTLKIQPAKLEDSAVYLCASSSLAGASNEQFFGPGTRLTVL.

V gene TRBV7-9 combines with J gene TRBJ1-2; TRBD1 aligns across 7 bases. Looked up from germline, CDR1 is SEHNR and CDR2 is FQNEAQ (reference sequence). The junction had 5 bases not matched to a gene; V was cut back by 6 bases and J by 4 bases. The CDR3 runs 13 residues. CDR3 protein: CASRTGTAYGYTF. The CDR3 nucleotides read TGTGCCAGCAGGACCGGGACAGCCTATGGCTACACCTTC.

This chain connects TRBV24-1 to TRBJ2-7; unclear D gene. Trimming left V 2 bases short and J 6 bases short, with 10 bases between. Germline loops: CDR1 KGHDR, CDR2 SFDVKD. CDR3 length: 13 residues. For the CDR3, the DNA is TGTGCCACCAGTGATTCCTATAGCAGCGAGCAGTACTTC. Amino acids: CATSDSYSSEQYF.

CDR3 DNA: TGTGCCACCAGTGATTTCAGGGTCTACGAGCAGTACGTC. Protein product: CATSDFRVYEQYV. The chain employs TRBV24-1 and TRBJ2-7; possible D gene TRBD1, 5 bases. The germline V gene encodes CDR1 KGHDR and CDR2 SFDVKD. The CDR3 length is 13 residues. V was shortened by 1 base and J by 3 bases, with 6 bases between the two germline ends.

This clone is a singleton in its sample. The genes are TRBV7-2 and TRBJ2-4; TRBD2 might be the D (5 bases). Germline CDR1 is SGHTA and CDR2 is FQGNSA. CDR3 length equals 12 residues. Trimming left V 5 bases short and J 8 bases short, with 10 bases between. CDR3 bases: TGTGCCAGCAGCCTAACGAGGGACATTCAGTACTTC. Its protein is CASSLTRDIQYF.

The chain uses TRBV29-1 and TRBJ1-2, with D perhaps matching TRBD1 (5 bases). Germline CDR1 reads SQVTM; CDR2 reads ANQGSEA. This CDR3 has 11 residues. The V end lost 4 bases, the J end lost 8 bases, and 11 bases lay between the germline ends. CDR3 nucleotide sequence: TGCAGCGTTGTGGGGGGGAAGGGCTACACCTTC. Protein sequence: CSVVGGKGYTF. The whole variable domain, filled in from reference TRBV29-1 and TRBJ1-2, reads SAVISQKPSRDICQRGTSLTIQCQVDSQVTMMFWYRQQPGQSLTLIATANQGSEATYESGFVIDKFPISRPNLTFSTLTVSNMSPEDSSIYLCSVVGGKGYTFGSGTRLTVV.

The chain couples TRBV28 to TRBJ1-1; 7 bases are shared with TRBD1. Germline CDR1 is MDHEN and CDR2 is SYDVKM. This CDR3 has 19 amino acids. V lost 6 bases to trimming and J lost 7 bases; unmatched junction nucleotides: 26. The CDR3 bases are TGTGCCAGCAGCCGTAGGCGGGCGGGAGGGGGCGGATGGATGGGTGAAGCTTTCTTT. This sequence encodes CASSRRRAGGGGWMGEAFF.

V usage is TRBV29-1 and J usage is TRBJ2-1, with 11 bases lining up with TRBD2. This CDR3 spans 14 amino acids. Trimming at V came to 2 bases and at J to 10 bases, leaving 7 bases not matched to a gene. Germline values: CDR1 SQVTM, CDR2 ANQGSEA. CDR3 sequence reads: CSVEISGRVWEQFF. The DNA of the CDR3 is TGCAGCGTTGAAATTAGCGGGAGGGTTTGGGAGCAGTTCTTC.

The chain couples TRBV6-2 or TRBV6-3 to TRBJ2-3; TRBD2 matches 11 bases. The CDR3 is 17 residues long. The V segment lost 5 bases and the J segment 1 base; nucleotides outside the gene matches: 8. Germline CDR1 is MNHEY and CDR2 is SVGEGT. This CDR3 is CASSPPTSGIGTDTQYF. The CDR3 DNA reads TGTGCCAGCAGTCCACCGACTAGCGGGATAGGCACAGATACGCAGTATTTT.

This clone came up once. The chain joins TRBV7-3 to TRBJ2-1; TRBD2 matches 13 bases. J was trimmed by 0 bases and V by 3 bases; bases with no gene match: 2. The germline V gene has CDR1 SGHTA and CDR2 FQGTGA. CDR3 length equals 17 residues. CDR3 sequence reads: CASSFTSGGVSYNEQFF. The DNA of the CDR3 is TGTGCCAGCAGCTTTACTAGCGGGGGGGTCTCCTACAATGAGCAGTTCTTC.

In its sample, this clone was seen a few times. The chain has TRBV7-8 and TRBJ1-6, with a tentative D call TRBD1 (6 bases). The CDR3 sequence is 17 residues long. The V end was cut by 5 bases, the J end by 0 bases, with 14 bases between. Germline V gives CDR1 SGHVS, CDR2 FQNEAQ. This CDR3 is CASSRETGSSYNSPLHF. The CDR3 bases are TGTGCCAGCAGCCGTGAAACAGGGAGCTCCTATAATTCACCCCTCCACTTT.

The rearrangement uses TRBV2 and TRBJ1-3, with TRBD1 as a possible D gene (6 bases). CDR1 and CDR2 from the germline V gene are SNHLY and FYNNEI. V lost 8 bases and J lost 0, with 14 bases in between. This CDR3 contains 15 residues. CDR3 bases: TGTGCCAGCGGAATAACAGGGTACTCTGGAAACACCATATATTTT. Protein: CASGITGYSGNTIYF.

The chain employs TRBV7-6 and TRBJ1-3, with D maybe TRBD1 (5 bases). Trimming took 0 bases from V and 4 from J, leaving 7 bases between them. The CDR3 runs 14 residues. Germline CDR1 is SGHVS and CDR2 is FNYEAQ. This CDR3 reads CASSLAGAGNTIYF. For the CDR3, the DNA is TGTGCCAGCAGCTTAGCAGGGGCCGGAAACACCATATATTTT.

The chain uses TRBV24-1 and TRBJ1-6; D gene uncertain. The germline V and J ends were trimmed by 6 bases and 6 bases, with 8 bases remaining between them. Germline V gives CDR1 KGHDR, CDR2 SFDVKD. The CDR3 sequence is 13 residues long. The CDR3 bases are TGTGCCACCAGTAGCAGGCTTAATTCACCCCTCCACTTT. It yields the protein CATSSRLNSPLHF.

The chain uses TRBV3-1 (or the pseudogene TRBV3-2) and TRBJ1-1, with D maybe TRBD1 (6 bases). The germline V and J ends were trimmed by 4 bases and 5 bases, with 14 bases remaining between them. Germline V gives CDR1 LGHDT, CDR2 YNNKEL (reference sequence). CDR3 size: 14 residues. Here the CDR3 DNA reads TGTGCCAGCAGCCCCTTAGGGCAGGGGACTGAAGCTTTCTTT. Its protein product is CASSPLGQGTEAFF.

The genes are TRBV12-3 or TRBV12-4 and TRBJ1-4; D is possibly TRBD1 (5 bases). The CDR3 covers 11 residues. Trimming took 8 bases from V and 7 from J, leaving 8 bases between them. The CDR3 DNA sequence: TGTGCCAGCGGCAGGGTTGAAAAACTGTTTTTT. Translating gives CASGRVEKLFF.

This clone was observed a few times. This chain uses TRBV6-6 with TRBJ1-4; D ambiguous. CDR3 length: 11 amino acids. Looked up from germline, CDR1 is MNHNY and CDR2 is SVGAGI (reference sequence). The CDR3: CVAATNEKLFF. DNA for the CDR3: TGTGTGGCAGCAACTAATGAAAAACTGTTTTTT.

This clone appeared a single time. The CDR3 sequence is CASTPFGRLTNEKLFF. CDR3 sequence (DNA): TGTGCCAGCACCCCCTTCGGGAGATTAACTAATGAAAAACTGTTTTTT. This chain uses TRBV7-3 with TRBJ1-4; D uncertain. Looked up from germline, CDR1 is SGHTA and CDR2 is FQGTGA. The length of the CDR3 is 16 residues. V was cut by 7 bases and J by 1 base, with 16 bases left in between.